This note documents a single T cell receptor (beta chain) sequence. The data are from a study of CD8+CD57+ T cells in acquired aplastic anemia. Turning to the study itself: Sorted cells (CD4+ and CD8+) yielded DNA amounts that averaged around 3.1 ug.

It was patients with CD8+CD57+ cell expansion by flow cytometry who were chosen for sequencing. Every patient had severe acquired aplastic anemia. The length of the CDR3 is 15 residues. CDR1 DFQATT and CDR2 SNEGSKA come from the germline V gene (reference sequence). V lost 6 bases to trimming and J lost 0 bases, with 18 bases between them. Genomic DNA templated the TCR beta VDJ and CDR3 profiling. TCRdb fed the reads into MiXCR, producing one record per CDR3 protein. The data contain 450,000 to 600,000 distinct CDR3 sequences, around 30% of them singletons. The sequence derives from a human donor with aplastic anemia. The rearrangement links TRBV20-1 to TRBJ2-7; the D call may be TRBD1 or TRBD2 (5 bases each). Sequencing used sorted CD4+, CD8+, or CD8+CD57+ T cells (not recorded which) from PBMCs. The CDR3 nucleotides read TGCAGTGCCAGCAGACTCGGGACGGTCTCCTACGAGCAGTACTTC. Residues: CSASRLGTVSYEQYF.